This TCR beta chain was obtained from a study of CD8 T cells in Susac syndrome (dated by TCRdb to between 2017 and 2020). Broadly, across the study: Of the Susac syndrome patients who were sequenced, more than 5 had clinically active disease and eight were in clinical remission. Repertoire sequencing was used to test whether CD8+ T cell activation and differentiation in Susac syndrome was antigen driven. At blood withdrawal, Susac syndrome patients were therapy-naive, treated with corticosteroids (with IVIg additionally given to some), or treated with IVIg alone. Broader findings and caveats from the paper: In patients with Susac syndrome, the CD4+ T cell repertoire showed no detectable clonal expansion. The study acknowledged that relatively few individuals were included in the TCR sequencing and HLA analysis.

With regard to this clonotype: The antigen it binds to is not known. Base quality data are lacking; no much larger clone is found one base away.

RNA was extracted using the RNeasy kit, and roughly 0.5 to 1 ug of the RNA was reverse transcribed with random hexamers. The immunoSEQ multiplex PCR assay, which covers 54 Vbeta and 13 Jbeta segments, was used to amplify TCR beta CDR3 regions. To correct PCR amplification bias, a synthetic template baseline was used for both primer optimization and computational correction. The original methods were these. Reads were annotated to V, D and J genes per IMGT and analyzed with immunoSEQ Analyzer, keeping only productive sequences. Clonality was calculated as one minus the Shannon entropy normalized by log2 of the number of productive unique sequences. Public and private clones were assessed among the 100 most prevalent clones of each patient and control. Clones were defined as Susac-specific if absent from the healthy and MS cohorts, from 1052 published viral clones and from other ImmuneACCESS disease sequences. TCRdb passed the public sequencing reads through fastp at Q25 and MiXCR, retaining productive beta sequences. Each record represents a unique CDR3 protein, reported with the most common genes and DNA among its rows. Clone size and V and J calls follow TCRdb, not the original study. This sample gives 170,000 or so distinct CDR3 sequences in total; approximately 95% of them show up just once. Clones ranked in the top ten supply around 0.12% of the sample.

Peripheral blood CD8+ and CD4+ T cells from healthy donors, Susac syndrome patients and multiple sclerosis patients were profiled by high-throughput TCR beta sequencing. Susac syndrome patients met recently defined diagnostic criteria for definite or probable disease. Bulk CD8+ and CD4+ T cells were purified by magnetic negative isolation, while CD8+ TEMRA cells were enriched using FACS. Blood was collected in EDTA tubes and processed within 24 hours, with PBMCs isolated through density gradient centrifugation. PBMCs intended for TCR sequencing were frozen in liquid nitrogen and were later thawed in a 37 degrees C water bath. A purity of at least 90% was achieved for sorted or isolated CD4+, CD8+ and CD8+ TEMRA cells. The CDR3 contains 13 residues, cysteine and phenylalanine counted. Only the CDR3 portion is preserved as DNA: 39 bases, with reading frame beginning at the first base. The germline V gene sets CDR1 to SGHRS and CDR2 to YFSETQ. Cut back by 4 bases and 5 bases, the V and J ends lie 13 bases apart.

This receptor was taken from a human donor with Susac syndrome. The chain links TRBV5-1 with TRBJ2-7; the D gene cannot be named for sure. Sequencing was done on a sample of CD4+ T cells from PBMCs. The sequenced DNA is TGCGCCAGCAGCCAGCCCCCATTCGACGAGCAGTACTTC. This sequence encodes CASSQPPFDEQYF.